The present entry profiles one T cell receptor beta chain with its context. What it recognizes is unknown. This specimen belongs to a study of cytomegalovirus exposure and HLA in healthy donors. Study-level information: It was reported in a later analysis that the roughly 120 validation repertoires used the same platform as the roughly 670 first-cohort repertoires. Study observations and caveats: Investigators reported approximately 170 TCR beta chains as tied to cytomegalovirus.

TCRdb's copy holds only in-frame clones and misses some; the assay was immunoSEQ multiplex PCR. The table lists about 78,000 clones, 90% to 96% of them singletons, with 1.6% in the top ten. This TCR derives from a man younger than 30 in good health and CMV-seropositive. What was sequenced was PBMCs.

CDR3 nucleotides: TGTGCCAGCAGCGTTTTTCTTAACAATGAGCAGTTCTTC. It codes for CASSVFLNNEQFF. This chain joins TRBV9 and TRBJ2-1; D uncertain. The CDR3 is 13 residues long. Germline assignment: CDR1 SGDLS and CDR2 YYNGEE. V was cut by 2 bases and J by 5 bases, with 8 bases left in between.